Sequencing of this T cell receptor (beta chain) was carried out in a study of post-analysis software for immune sequencing data. Study in general: As for disease course, relapsing-remitting, secondary progressive and progressive-relapsing multiple sclerosis were all included. Study results and caveats: Normalized Chao1 diversity was significantly lower in multiple sclerosis patients than in controls. Roughly five TRBV segments appeared more often in patients than in controls, and TRBV5-6, TRBV5-1 and TRBV20-1 were among these. Those samples that were prepared in the same batch co-clustered strongly by F measure.

Incorporated into the TCR beta cDNA libraries were unique molecular identifiers, which served to reduce PCR and sequencing biases. MiXCR, run by TCRdb on the PCR reads, gives a single entry per CDR3 protein. The sample consists of hundreds of thousands of distinct CDR3 sequences, approximately 60% of them appearing once. Germline V CDR1 and CDR2: SNHLY, FYNNEI. The ends lost 6 bases at V and 11 bases at J; junction bases unmatched: 9. The CDR3 runs to 12 residues. This clonotype was found a few times. Its antigen is still unknown. The genes are TRBV2 and TRBJ1-1, with 7 bases fitting TRBD1. Material: blood. The TCR originated in a girl aged 2 to 9 with multiple sclerosis. As DNA, the CDR3 is TGTGCCAGCAGGGGAGACAGGGCGTACGCTTTCTTT. This codes for CASRGDRAYAFF.